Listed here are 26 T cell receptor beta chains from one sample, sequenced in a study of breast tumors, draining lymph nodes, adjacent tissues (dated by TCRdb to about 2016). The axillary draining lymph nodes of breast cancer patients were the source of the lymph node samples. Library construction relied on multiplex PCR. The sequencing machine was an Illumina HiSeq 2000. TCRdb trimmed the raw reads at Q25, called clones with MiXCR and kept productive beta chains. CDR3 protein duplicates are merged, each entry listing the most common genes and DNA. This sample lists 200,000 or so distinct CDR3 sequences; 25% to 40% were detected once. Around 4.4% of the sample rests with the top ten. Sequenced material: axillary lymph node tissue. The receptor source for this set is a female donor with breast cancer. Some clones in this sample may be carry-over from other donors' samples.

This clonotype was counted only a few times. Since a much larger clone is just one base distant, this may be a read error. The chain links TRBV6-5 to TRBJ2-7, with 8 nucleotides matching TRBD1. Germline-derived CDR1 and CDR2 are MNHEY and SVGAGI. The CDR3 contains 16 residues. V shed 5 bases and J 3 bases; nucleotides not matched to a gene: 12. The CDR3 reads CASSHVFGTGIYEQYF. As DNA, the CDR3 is TGTGCCAGCAGTCACGTGTTTGGGACAGGAATCTACGAGCAGTACTTC.

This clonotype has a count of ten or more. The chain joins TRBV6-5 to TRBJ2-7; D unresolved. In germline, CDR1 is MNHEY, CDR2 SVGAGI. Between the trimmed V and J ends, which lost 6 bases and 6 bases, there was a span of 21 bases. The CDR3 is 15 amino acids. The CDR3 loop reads CASRSPARILSEQYF. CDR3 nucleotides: TGTGCCAGCAGATCTCCCGCTAGGATCCTCTCCGAGCAGTACTTC.

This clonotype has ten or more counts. The CDR3 reads CASSPRTGADEKLFF. For the CDR3, the DNA is TGTGCCAGCTCACCCAGGACAGGGGCAGATGAAAAACTGTTTTTT. V gene TRBV18 combines with J gene TRBJ1-4, with 9 nucleotides matching TRBD1. Germline V CDR1 and CDR2: KGHSH, LQKENI. Unmatched junction bases numbered 5, after V lost 3 bases and J lost 6 bases. The CDR3 runs to 15 residues. The complete variable domain, with remaining parts taken from reference TRBV18 and TRBJ1-4, reads NAGVMQNPRHLVRRRGQEARLRCSPMKGHSHVYWYRQLPEEGLKFMVYLQKENIIDESGMPKERFSAEFPKEGPSILRIQQVVRGDSAAYFCASSPRTGADEKLFFGSGTQLSVL.

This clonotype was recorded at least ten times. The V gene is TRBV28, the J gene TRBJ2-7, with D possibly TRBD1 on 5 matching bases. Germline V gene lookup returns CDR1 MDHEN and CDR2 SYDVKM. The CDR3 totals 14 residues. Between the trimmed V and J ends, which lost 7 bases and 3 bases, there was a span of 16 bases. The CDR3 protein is CASTLGRAIYEQYF. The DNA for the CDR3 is TGTGCCAGCACGCTTGGCAGGGCGATCTACGAGCAGTACTTC. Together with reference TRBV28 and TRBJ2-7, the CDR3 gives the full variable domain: DVKVTQSSRYLVKRTGEKVFLECVQDMDHENMFWYRQDPGLGLRLIYFSYDVKMKEKGDIPEGYSVSREKKERFSLILESASTNQTSMYLCASTLGRAIYEQYFGPGTRLTVT.

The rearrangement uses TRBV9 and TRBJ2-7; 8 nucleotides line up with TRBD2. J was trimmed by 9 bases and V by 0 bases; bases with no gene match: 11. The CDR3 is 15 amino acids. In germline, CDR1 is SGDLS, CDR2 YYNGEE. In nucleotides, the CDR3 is TGTGCCAGCAGCGTAGTACCGGGACTGGCGGGGGGGCAGTACTTC. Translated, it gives CASSVVPGLAGGQYF. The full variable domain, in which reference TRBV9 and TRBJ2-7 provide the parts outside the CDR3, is DSGVTQTPKHLITATGQRVTLRCSPRSGDLSVYWYQQSLDQGLQFLIQYYNGEERAKGNILERFSAQQFPDLHSELNLSSLELGDSALYFCASSVVPGLAGGQYFGPGTRLTVT.

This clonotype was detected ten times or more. The CDR3 region has the DNA TGTGCCAGTAGCTCACCGGGACAGGGGAACACCGGGGAGCTGTTTTTT. Protein sequence: CASSSPGQGNTGELFF. This chain uses TRBV19 with TRBJ2-2, with 9 positions matching TRBD1. The CDR3 spans 16 residues. Germline V CDR1 and CDR2: LNHDA, SQIVND (reference sequence). V shed 6 bases and J 1 base; nucleotides not matched to a gene: 6.

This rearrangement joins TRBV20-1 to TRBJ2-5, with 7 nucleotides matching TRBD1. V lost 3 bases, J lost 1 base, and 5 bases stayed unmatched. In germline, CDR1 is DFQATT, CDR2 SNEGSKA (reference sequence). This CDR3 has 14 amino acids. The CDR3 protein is CSASYTGVQETQYF. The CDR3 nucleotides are TGCAGTGCTAGCTATACAGGGGTCCAAGAGACCCAGTACTTC.

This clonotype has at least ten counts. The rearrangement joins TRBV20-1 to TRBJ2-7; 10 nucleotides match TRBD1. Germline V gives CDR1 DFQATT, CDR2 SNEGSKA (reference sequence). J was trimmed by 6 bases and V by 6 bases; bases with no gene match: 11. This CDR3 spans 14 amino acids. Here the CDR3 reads CSACPFGQGGEQYF. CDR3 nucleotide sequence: TGCAGTGCATGCCCCTTCGGACAGGGGGGCGAGCAGTACTTC.

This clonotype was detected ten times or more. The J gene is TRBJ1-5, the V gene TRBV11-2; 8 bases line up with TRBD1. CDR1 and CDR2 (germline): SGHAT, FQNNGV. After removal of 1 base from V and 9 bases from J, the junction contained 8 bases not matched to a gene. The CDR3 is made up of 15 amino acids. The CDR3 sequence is CASSLASGQGSPQHF. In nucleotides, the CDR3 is TGTGCCAGCAGCTTAGCATCAGGACAGGGTTCGCCCCAGCATTTT.

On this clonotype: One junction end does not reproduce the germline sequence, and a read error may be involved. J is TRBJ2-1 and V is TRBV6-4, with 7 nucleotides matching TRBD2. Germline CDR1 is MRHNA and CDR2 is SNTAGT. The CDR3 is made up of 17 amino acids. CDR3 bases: TGTGTCAGCTTGGGGGACCCTCGGGACTTCAAATCGGGGGGGCAGTTCTTC. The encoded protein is CVSLGDPRDFKSGGQFF.

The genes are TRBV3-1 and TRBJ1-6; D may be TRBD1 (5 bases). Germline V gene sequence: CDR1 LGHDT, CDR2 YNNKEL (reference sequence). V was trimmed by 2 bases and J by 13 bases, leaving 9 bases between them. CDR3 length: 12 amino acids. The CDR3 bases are TGTGCCAGCAGCCAACCCGGGGGTCCCCTCCACTTT. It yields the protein CASSQPGGPLHF.

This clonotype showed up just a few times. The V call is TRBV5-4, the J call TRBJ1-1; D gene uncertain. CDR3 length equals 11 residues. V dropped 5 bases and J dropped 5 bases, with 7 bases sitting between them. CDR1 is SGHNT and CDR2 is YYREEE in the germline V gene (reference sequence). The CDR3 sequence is CASRSGTEAFF. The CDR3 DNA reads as TGTGCCAGCAGGTCGGGAACTGAAGCTTTCTTT.

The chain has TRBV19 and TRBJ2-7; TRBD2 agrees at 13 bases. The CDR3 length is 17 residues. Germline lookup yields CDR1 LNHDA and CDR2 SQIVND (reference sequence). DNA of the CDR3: TGTGCTAATAGTACCCTCCTTAGGACTAGCGGGAGAGGAGTGCAGTACTTC. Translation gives CANSTLLRTSGRGVQYF.

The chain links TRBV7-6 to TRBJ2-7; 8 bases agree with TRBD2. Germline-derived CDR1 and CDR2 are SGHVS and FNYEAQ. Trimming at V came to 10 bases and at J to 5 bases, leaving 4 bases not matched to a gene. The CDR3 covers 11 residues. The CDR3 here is CAIGREHEQYF. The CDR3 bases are TGTGCCATCGGGAGGGAACACGAGCAGTACTTC. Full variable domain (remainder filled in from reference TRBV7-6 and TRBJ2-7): GAGVSQSPRYKVTKRGQDVALRCDPISGHVSLYWYRQALGQGPEFLTYFNYEAQQDKSGLPNDRFSAERPEGSISTLTIQRTEQRDSAMYRCAIGREHEQYFGPGTRLTVT.

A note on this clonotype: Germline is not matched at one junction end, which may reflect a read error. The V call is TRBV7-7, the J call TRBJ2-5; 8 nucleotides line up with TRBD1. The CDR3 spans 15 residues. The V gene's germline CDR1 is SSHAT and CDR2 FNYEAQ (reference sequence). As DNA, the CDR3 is TGTGCTAGCAGCCTGACAGGGGACTTCCAAGAGACCCAGTACTTC. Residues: CASSLTGDFQETQYF. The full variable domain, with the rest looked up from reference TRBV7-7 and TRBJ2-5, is GAGVSQSPRYKVTKRGQDVTLRCDPISSHATLYWYQQALGQGPEFLTYFNYEAQPDKSGLPSDRFSAERPEGSISTLTIQRTEQRDSAMYRCASSLTGDFQETQYFGPGTRLLVL.

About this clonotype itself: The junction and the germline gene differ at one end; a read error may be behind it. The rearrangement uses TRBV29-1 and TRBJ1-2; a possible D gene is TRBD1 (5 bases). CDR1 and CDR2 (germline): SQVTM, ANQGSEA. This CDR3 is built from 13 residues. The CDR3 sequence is CSVQEGISYGYTF. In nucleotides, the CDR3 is TGCAGCGTTCAAGAGGGGATCTCCTATGGCTACACCTTC. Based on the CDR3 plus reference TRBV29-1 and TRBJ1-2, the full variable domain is SAVISQKPSRDICQRGTSLTIQCQVDSQVTMMFWYRQQPGQSLTLIATANQGSEATYESGFVIDKFPISRPNLTFSTLTVSNMSPEDSSIYLCSVQEGISYGYTFGSGTRLTVV.

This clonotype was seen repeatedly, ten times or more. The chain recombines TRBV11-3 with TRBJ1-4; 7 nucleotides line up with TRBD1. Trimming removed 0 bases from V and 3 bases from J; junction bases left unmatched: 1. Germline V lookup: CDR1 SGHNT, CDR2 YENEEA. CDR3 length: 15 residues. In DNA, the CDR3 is TGTGCCAGCAGCTTAGACACAGGGGCTAATGAAAAACTGTTTTTT. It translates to CASSLDTGANEKLFF.

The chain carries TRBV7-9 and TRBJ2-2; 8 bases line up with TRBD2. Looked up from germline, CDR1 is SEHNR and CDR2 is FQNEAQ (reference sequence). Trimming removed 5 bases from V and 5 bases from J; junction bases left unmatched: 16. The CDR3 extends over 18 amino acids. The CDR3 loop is CASSVEEAGGRRTGELFF. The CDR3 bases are TGTGCCAGCAGCGTTGAAGAGGCGGGGGGAAGGCGGACCGGGGAGCTGTTTTTT.

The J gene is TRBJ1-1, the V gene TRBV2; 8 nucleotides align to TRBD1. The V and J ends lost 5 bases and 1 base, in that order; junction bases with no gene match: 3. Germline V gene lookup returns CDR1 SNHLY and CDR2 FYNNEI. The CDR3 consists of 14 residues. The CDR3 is CASSRQGQNTEAFF. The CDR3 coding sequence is TGTGCCAGCAGTCGACAGGGGCAGAACACTGAAGCTTTCTTT.

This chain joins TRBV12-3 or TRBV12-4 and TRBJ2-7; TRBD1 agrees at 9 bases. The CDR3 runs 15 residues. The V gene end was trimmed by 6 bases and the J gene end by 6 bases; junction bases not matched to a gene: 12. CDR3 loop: CASSRGGTGYLEQYF. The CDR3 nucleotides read TGTGCCAGCAGCCGTGGTGGGACAGGGTATCTCGAGCAGTACTTC.

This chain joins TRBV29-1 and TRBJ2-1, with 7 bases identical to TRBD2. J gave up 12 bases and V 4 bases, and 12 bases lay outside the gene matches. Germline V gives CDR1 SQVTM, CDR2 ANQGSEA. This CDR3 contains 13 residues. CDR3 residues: CSVVYYLGEGQFF. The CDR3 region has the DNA TGCAGCGTTGTTTACTACTTAGGGGAGGGGCAGTTCTTC.

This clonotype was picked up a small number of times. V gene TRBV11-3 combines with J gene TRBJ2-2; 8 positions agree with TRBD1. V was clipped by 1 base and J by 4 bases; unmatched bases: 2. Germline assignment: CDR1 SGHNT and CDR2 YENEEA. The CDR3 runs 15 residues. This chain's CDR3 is CASSLGTGTTGELFF. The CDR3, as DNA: TGTGCCAGCAGCTTAGGGACAGGGACCACCGGGGAGCTGTTTTTT.

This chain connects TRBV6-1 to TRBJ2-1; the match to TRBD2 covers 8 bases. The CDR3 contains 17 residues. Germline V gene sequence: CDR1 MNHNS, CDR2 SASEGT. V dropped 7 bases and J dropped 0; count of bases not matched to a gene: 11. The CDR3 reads CASKGSGGASSYNEQFF. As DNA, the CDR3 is TGTGCCAGCAAAGGGAGCGGGGGCGCCAGCTCCTACAATGAGCAGTTCTTC.

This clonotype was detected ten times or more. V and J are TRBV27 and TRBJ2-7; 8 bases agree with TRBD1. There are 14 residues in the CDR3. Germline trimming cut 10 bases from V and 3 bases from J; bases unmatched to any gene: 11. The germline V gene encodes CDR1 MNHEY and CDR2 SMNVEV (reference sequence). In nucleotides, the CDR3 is TGTGCCATCCCCCTGGGACAGGCAAACTACGAGCAGTACTTC. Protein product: CAIPLGQANYEQYF.

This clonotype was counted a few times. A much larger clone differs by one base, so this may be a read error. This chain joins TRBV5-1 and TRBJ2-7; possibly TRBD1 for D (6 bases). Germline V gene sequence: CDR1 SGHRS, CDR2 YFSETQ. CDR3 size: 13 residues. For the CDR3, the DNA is TGCGCCAGCAGCTCGACAGGCTACTACGACCAGTACTTC. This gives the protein CASSSTGYYDQYF.

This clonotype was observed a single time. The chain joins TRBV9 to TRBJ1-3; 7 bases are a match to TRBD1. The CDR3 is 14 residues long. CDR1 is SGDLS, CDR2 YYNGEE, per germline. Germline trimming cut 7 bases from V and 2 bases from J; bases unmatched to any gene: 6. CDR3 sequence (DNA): TGTGCCAGCGCGACAGGGTGGACTGGAAACACCATATATTTT. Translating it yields CASATGWTGNTIYF.